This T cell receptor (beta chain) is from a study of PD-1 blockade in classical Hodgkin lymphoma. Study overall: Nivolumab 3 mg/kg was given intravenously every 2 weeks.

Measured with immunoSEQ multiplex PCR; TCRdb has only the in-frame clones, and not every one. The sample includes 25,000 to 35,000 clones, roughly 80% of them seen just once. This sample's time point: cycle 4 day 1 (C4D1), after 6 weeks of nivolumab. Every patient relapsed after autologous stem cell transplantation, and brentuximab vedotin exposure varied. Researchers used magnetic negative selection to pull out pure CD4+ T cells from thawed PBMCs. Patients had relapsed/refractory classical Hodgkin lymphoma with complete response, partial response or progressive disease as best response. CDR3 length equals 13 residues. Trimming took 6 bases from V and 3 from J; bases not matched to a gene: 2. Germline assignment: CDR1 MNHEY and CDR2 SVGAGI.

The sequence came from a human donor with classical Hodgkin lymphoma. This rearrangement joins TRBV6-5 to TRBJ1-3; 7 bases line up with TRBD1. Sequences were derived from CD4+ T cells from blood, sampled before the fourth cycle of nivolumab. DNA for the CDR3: TGTGCCAGCAGCCGGGACAGTGGAAACACCATATATTTT. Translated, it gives CASSRDSGNTIYF.